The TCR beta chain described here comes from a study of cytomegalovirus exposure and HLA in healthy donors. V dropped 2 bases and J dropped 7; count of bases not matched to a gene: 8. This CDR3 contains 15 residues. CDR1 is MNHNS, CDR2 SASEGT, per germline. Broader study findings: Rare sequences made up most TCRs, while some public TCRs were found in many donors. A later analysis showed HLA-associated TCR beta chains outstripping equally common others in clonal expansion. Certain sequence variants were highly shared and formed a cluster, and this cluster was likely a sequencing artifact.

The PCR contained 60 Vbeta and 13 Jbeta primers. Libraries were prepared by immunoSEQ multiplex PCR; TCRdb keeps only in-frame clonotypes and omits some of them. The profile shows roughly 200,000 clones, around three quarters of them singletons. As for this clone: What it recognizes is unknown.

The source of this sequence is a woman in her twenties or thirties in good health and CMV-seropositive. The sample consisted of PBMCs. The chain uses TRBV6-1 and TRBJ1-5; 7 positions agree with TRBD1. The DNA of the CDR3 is TGTGCCAGCAGTGAAATCCGACAGGGAGGACAGCCCCAGCATTTT. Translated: CASSEIRQGGQPQHF.